Presented here are 15 T cell receptor beta chains from one specimen sequenced in a study of cytomegalovirus exposure and HLA in healthy donors. PCR employed 60 Vbeta and 13 Jbeta primers. This table comes from immunoSEQ multiplex PCR, and its TCRdb copy is limited to in-frame clones, with some not included. The sample lists approximately 220,000 clones, 65% to 85% occurring once. Sequencing input: PBMCs. The receptors were gathered from a boy aged 2 to 10 in good health and CMV-seronegative.

V and J are TRBV5-1 and TRBJ1-5; weak D call: TRBD1 (5 bases). The CDR3 extends over 15 amino acids. V lost 1 base to trimming and J lost 5 bases, with 13 bases between them. CDR1 and CDR2 from the germline V gene are SGHRS and YFSETQ. The CDR3 spells CASSLSAGGDQPQHF. The CDR3 DNA reads as TGCGCCAGCAGCTTGTCGGCCGGGGGGGATCAGCCCCAGCATTTT.

This chain connects TRBV4-1 to TRBJ1-2; D may be TRBD1 (5 bases). Germline CDR1 reads MGHRA; CDR2 reads YSYEKL. This CDR3 comprises 15 residues. Trimming pared 2 bases from V and 3 bases from J, leaving 13 bases between. The CDR3 is CASSQPPQGDYGYTF. In DNA form, the CDR3 reads TGCGCCAGCAGCCAACCTCCGCAAGGGGACTATGGCTACACCTTC.

This clone showed up just once. The V gene is TRBV30, the J gene TRBJ2-1; D is ambiguous. V lost 0 bases and J lost 4, with 10 bases in between. Per the germline V gene, CDR1 is GTSNPN and CDR2 is SVGIG (reference sequence). This CDR3 contains 14 residues. The CDR3 loop reads CAWSVGASYNEQFF. The CDR3 DNA follows: TGTGCCTGGAGTGTAGGAGCCAGTTACAATGAGCAGTTCTTC.

The chain carries TRBV7-9 and TRBJ2-7; D is possibly TRBD2 (6 bases). Trimming took 7 bases from V and 3 from J, leaving 19 bases between them. The CDR3 consists of 15 residues. CDR1 SEHNR and CDR2 FQNEAQ come from the germline V gene (reference sequence). The CDR3 spells CASTSFGGLIYEQYF. CDR3 DNA: TGTGCCAGCACCTCTTTCGGGGGATTGATCTACGAGCAGTACTTC.

The CDR3, as DNA: TGTGCCAGCAGCCCCCCAACCTGGGAGAAATCAGATACGCAGTATTTT. It translates to CASSPPTWEKSDTQYF. The genes are TRBV7-6 and TRBJ2-3, with a possible D match to TRBD2 (5 bases). This CDR3 is built from 16 residues. Germline assignment: CDR1 SGHVS and CDR2 FNYEAQ. Trimming left V 5 bases short and J 4 bases short, with 19 bases between.

The chain employs TRBV7-2 and TRBJ1-2, with a weak D call TRBD1 (5 bases). Germline assignment: CDR1 SGHTA and CDR2 FQGNSA. The CDR3 spans 11 residues. V was clipped by 5 bases and J by 14 bases, with 15 bases between them. The CDR3 sequence is CASSPDKGSTF. The CDR3, as DNA: TGTGCCAGCAGCCCGGACAAGGGTTCAACCTTC.

The chain joins TRBV19 to TRBJ1-1; D unresolved. This CDR3 contains 12 residues. Trimming took 4 bases from V and 8 from J, leaving 11 bases between them. Germline V lookup: CDR1 LNHDA, CDR2 SQIVND (reference sequence). The chain's CDR3 is CASSRAGLEAFF. For the CDR3, the DNA is TGTGCCAGTAGTAGGGCCGGCTTAGAAGCTTTCTTT. The whole variable domain, remainder taken from reference TRBV19 and TRBJ1-1, is DGGITQSPKYLFRKEGQNVTLSCEQNLNHDAMYWYRQDPGQGLRLIYYSQIVNDFQKGDIAEGYSVSREKKESFPLTVTSAQKNPTAFYLCASSRAGLEAFFGQGTRLTVV.

The rearrangement joins TRBV4-1 to TRBJ1-2; TRBD1 might be the D (5 bases). From germline, CDR1 is MGHRA and CDR2 YSYEKL. V lost 0 bases to trimming and J lost 10 bases, with 15 bases between them. This CDR3 is 14 amino acids long. Written as DNA, the CDR3 is TGCGCCAGCAGCCAAGATTCCACAGGTCCTCTCTACACCTTC. This encodes CASSQDSTGPLYTF.

This chain joins TRBV7-9 and TRBJ2-1; 13 positions match TRBD2. The CDR3 is 18 residues long. The V gene's germline CDR1 is SEHNR and CDR2 FQNEAQ (reference sequence). V gave up 5 bases and J gave up 1 base; unmatched junction bases: 8. The CDR3 here is CASSPRTSGGVSYNEQFF. In nucleotides, the CDR3 is TGTGCCAGCAGCCCAAGGACTAGCGGGGGAGTATCCTACAATGAGCAGTTCTTC.

The V call is TRBV30, the J call TRBJ1-1; the D gene is possibly TRBD1 (5 bases). Trimming removed 3 bases from V and 0 bases from J, with 8 bases in between. The CDR3 totals 13 residues. Germline V gene lookup returns CDR1 GTSNPN and CDR2 SVGIG (reference sequence). The CDR3 spells CAWRGPVNTEAFF. The CDR3 nucleotides are TGTGCCTGGAGGGGGCCAGTGAACACTGAAGCTTTCTTT.

The V call is TRBV9, the J call TRBJ1-5; TRBD1 matches 7 bases. The V and J ends lost 0 bases and 4 bases, in that order; junction bases with no gene match: 4. This CDR3 is built from 15 residues. In germline, CDR1 is SGDLS, CDR2 YYNGEE. CDR3 amino acids: CASSVDPGGNQPQHF. The CDR3 DNA sequence: TGTGCCAGCAGCGTAGATCCAGGGGGAAATCAGCCCCAGCATTTT.

V is TRBV6-5 and J is TRBJ2-7, with D possibly TRBD1 on 5 matching bases. V was clipped by 4 bases and J by 1 base, with 8 bases between them. The germline V gene encodes CDR1 MNHEY and CDR2 SVGAGI. The CDR3 extends over 13 amino acids. The CDR3 nucleotides are TGTGCCAGCAGTTTTCAGGGATCCTACGAGCAGTACTTC. Encoded protein: CASSFQGSYEQYF.

CDR3 coding DNA: TGTGCCAGCAGTGGGGTTCGACAGGGCCCGCGGAGCTATGGCTACACCTTC. Residues: CASSGVRQGPRSYGYTF. The V gene is TRBV6-1, the J gene TRBJ1-2; 7 bases are a match to TRBD1. This CDR3 is built from 17 residues. The ends lost 4 bases at V and 4 bases at J; junction bases unmatched: 15. Germline assignment: CDR1 MNHNS and CDR2 SASEGT.

CDR3 amino acids: CASRREGQPQHF. The DNA of the CDR3 is TGTGCCAGCAGGAGGGAGGGTCAGCCCCAGCATTTT. This sequence joins TRBV7-9 and TRBJ1-5; D is unclear. Deletions cut 6 bases from V and 6 bases from J, with 9 bases between. The CDR3 is 12 residues long. Per germline, CDR1 SEHNR and CDR2 FQNEAQ (reference sequence).

The chain employs TRBV9 and TRBJ2-1, with TRBD2 matching 12 bases. The V gene end was trimmed by 3 bases and the J gene end by 9 bases; junction bases not matched to a gene: 1. This CDR3 region has 13 residues. CDR1 SGDLS and CDR2 YYNGEE come from the germline V gene. The CDR3 nucleotides read TGTGCCAGCAGCGCTAGCGGGGGGGGTGAGCAGTTCTTC. This codes for CASSASGGGEQFF.